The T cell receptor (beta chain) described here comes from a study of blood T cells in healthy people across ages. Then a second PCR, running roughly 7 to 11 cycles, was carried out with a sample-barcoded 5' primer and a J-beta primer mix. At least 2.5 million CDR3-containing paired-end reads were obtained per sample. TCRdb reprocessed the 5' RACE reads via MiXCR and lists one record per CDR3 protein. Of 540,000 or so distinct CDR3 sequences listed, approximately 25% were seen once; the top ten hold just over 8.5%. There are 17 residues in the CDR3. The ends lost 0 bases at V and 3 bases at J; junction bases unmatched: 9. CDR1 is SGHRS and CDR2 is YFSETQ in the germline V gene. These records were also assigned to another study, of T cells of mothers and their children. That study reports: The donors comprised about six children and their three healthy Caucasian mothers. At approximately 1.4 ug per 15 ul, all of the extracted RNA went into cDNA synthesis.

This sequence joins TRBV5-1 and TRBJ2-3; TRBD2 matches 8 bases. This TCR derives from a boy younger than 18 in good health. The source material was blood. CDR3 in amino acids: CASSLATLAATTDTQYF. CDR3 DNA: TGCGCCAGCAGCTTGGCCACACTAGCGGCCACTACAGATACGCAGTATTTT.